The present entry profiles one T cell receptor (beta chain) with its context. The antigen is unknown. This specimen comes from a study of blood T cells in healthy people across ages. Study-level results: Getting older went along with TCR beta diversity per million T cells dropping roughly linearly.

The second PCR ran roughly 7 to 12 cycles with a sample-barcoded 5' primer and J-beta primers. Every sample gave at least 2.5 million paired-end reads containing CDR3. TCRdb re-analysed the 5' RACE reads in MiXCR, keeping a single row per CDR3 protein. Among over 1,500,000 distinct CDR3 sequences listed, roughly 52% were seen once. The receptor was isolated from a woman between 40 and 55 years old in good health. Sequenced: blood.

The CDR3: CASSYSLAGTGDTQYF. CDR3 in DNA: TGTGCCAGCAGTTACTCACTAGCGGGGACGGGGGATACGCAGTATTTT. The V gene is TRBV6-5, the J gene TRBJ2-3, with 10 positions matching TRBD2. This CDR3 is 16 amino acids long. The ends lost 0 bases at V and 6 bases at J; junction bases unmatched: 6. The germline gives CDR1 MNHEY, CDR2 SVGAGI.